What follows are 9 T cell receptor beta chains derived from one specimen sequenced in a study of PD-L1 blockade in urothelial cancer. Sequencing was performed with immunoSEQ multiplex PCR; in TCRdb, only in-frame clones are kept and a portion is missing. The table lists under 50,000 clones, roughly 90% of them singletons. Time point described: peripheral blood 6 weeks after treatment start. This sample comprised PBMCs, obtained around atezolizumab (anti-PD-L1) treatment. Source of these receptors: a man aged 55-75 years with urothelial cancer.

The rearrangement uses TRBV27 and TRBJ2-2; TRBD1 aligns across 9 bases. The CDR3 runs to 15 residues. The V gene end was trimmed by 7 bases and the J gene end by 3 bases; junction bases not matched to a gene: 6. Germline CDR1 reads MNHEY; CDR2 reads SMNVEV (reference sequence). The CDR3 loop is CASKAGTGHTGELFF. The CDR3, as DNA: TGTGCCAGCAAGGCCGGGACAGGGCACACCGGGGAGCTGTTTTTT.

J is TRBJ2-7 and V is TRBV7-2; perhaps TRBD2 as D (6 bases). This CDR3 is built from 15 residues. Germline-derived CDR1 and CDR2 are SGHTA and FQGNSA. Trimming stripped 5 bases from V and 2 bases from J, with 16 bases between. CDR3 sequence (DNA): TGTGCCAGCAGCCAGGGACGGGGGACCACCTACGAGCAGTACTTC. Translation: CASSQGRGTTYEQYF.

V gene TRBV30 combines with J gene TRBJ1-4, with TRBD1 as a possible D gene (6 bases). Trimming took 2 bases from V and 6 from J, leaving 13 bases between them. Germline V gene sequence: CDR1 GTSNPN, CDR2 SVGIG (reference sequence). The CDR3 loop spans 14 amino acids. The chain's CDR3 is CAWSPDSNHEKLFF. The CDR3 nucleotides are TGTGCCTGGAGTCCGGACAGTAATCATGAAAAACTGTTTTTT.

V gene TRBV7-6 combines with J gene TRBJ2-1; 7 nucleotides match TRBD2. The CDR3 is made up of 16 amino acids. The junction had 12 bases not matched to a gene; V was cut back by 1 base and J by 9 bases. The germline CDR1 and CDR2 sequences are SGHVS and FNYEAQ. In DNA, the CDR3 is TGTGCCAGCAGCTTAGTAGGGGTAGGGCGGGAGACTGAGCAGTTCTTC. Translating gives CASSLVGVGRETEQFF. The full variable domain, completed using reference TRBV7-6 and TRBJ2-1, is GAGVSQSPRYKVTKRGQDVALRCDPISGHVSLYWYRQALGQGPEFLTYFNYEAQQDKSGLPNDRFSAERPEGSISTLTIQRTEQRDSAMYRCASSLVGVGRETEQFFGPGTRLTVL.

Only a few counts were recorded for this clone. The chain joins TRBV7-8 to TRBJ1-2; 9 nucleotides line up with TRBD1. Trimming cost V 4 bases and J 6 bases; bases outside gene matches: 9. The CDR3 has 15 residues. Germline V lookup: CDR1 SGHVS, CDR2 FQNEAQ. CDR3 residues: CASSSITGGDNGYTF. CDR3 DNA: TGTGCCAGCAGCTCAATTACAGGGGGCGATAATGGCTACACCTTC.

The gene calls are TRBV14 and TRBJ2-7, with 8 bases fitting TRBD1. CDR1 SGHDN and CDR2 FVKESK come from the germline V gene. CDR3 length equals 14 residues. The J segment lost 6 bases and the V segment lost 4 bases, leaving 8 bases of the junction unmatched. The CDR3: CASSPARQGAEQYF. CDR3 in DNA: TGTGCCAGCAGCCCGGCGCGGCAGGGGGCCGAGCAGTACTTC.

The V and J genes are TRBV5-1 and TRBJ2-7; 8 positions match TRBD1. The CDR3 covers 13 residues. J was trimmed by 4 bases and V by 3 bases; bases with no gene match: 3. Germline CDR1 SGHRS, CDR2 YFSETQ. The CDR3 is CASSWGQDYEQYF. CDR3 sequence (DNA): TGCGCCAGCAGCTGGGGACAGGATTACGAGCAGTACTTC. Full variable domain (outside the CDR3, taken from reference TRBV5-1 and TRBJ2-7): KAGVTQTPRYLIKTRGQQVTLSCSPISGHRSVSWYQQTPGQGLQFLFEYFSETQRNKGNFPGRFSGRQFSNSRSEMNVSTLELGDSALYLCASSWGQDYEQYFGPGTRLTVT.

The chain carries TRBV2 and TRBJ1-2, with 8 nucleotides matching TRBD1. CDR3 size: 14 residues. Losses at the gene ends were 7 bases for V and 3 bases for J; bases not matched to a gene: 7. CDR1 and CDR2 (germline): SNHLY, FYNNEI. Here the CDR3 DNA reads TGTGCCAGCAAGGAACAGGGGGTCGACTATGGCTACACCTTC. Protein sequence: CASKEQGVDYGYTF.

This clone has only one observation. The chain has TRBV15 and TRBJ1-1; D gene uncertain. This CDR3 spans 14 amino acids. V was trimmed by 7 bases and J by 3 bases, leaving 15 bases between them. Germline loops: CDR1 LNHNV, CDR2 YYDKDF (reference sequence). The CDR3: CATTRSAGYTEAFF. The CDR3 DNA sequence: TGTGCCACCACCCGGTCCGCAGGCTACACTGAAGCTTTCTTT.